These 23 T cell receptor beta chains share one sample of origin, sequenced in a study of shared clonotypes between healthy human individuals. Here immunoSEQ multiplex PCR was the method, and the copy in TCRdb shows in-frame clones only, minus some. Among millions of clones listed, 85% to 95% were seen once. Sequencing was carried out using naive CD4+ T cells sorted from blood. Subset indicated: CD45RA+ positively selected. These receptors all stem from a man aged 18 to 30 in good health.

This rearrangement joins TRBV27 to TRBJ1-5; a possible D gene is TRBD1 (6 bases). Germline CDR1 MNHEY, CDR2 SMNVEV (reference sequence). The CDR3 extends over 16 amino acids. With 6 bases removed from V and 8 bases from J, the gap between germline ends came to 23 bases. The CDR3 protein is CASRYTGRTENEPQHF. The CDR3 DNA reads as TGTGCCAGCAGATACACAGGGAGGACAGAGAATGAGCCCCAGCATTTT.

J is TRBJ2-3 and V is TRBV20-1; D is possibly TRBD1 or TRBD2 (6 bases each). V was trimmed by 8 bases and J by 8 bases, leaving 14 bases between them. Germline V lookup: CDR1 DFQATT, CDR2 SNEGSKA (reference sequence). This CDR3 is built from 11 residues. For the CDR3, the DNA is TGCAGTCCTCCCCGGGGGCGTACGCAGTATTTT. This gives the protein CSPPRGRTQYF.

The chain has TRBV10-3 and TRBJ1-4; 10 bases match TRBD1. Looked up from germline, CDR1 is ENHRY and CDR2 is SYGVKD. The CDR3 totals 18 residues. The J segment lost 4 bases and the V segment lost 0 bases, leaving 8 bases of the junction unmatched. Here the CDR3 reads CAISESWDRGGGNEKLFF. The CDR3 DNA reads as TGTGCCATCAGTGAGTCGTGGGACAGGGGAGGCGGTAATGAAAAACTGTTTTTT.

Remarks on this clone: The same CDR3 also results from other DNA sequences found in this sample. This chain links TRBV5-1 with TRBJ1-4; the match to TRBD1 covers 7 bases. CDR3 length equals 14 residues. With 4 bases clipped from V and 5 bases from J, the junction kept 5 bases outside the gene matches. CDR1 and CDR2 (germline): SGHRS, YFSETQ. DNA for the CDR3: TGCGCCAGCAGCCGGACAGGCGGAAATGAAAAACTGTTTTTT. Encoded protein: CASSRTGGNEKLFF.

The rearrangement links TRBV5-4 to TRBJ1-6; a possible D gene is TRBD1 (6 bases). Germline V CDR1 and CDR2: SGHNT, YYREEE (reference sequence). The CDR3 loop spans 13 amino acids. The V gene lost 4 bases and the J gene lost 8 bases, with 10 bases spanning the gap. The CDR3 nucleotides are TGTGCCAGCAGCGATTACAGGGATTCACCCCTCCACTTT. Protein: CASSDYRDSPLHF.

This chain uses TRBV6-5 with TRBJ2-7, with 11 bases lining up with TRBD2. The J segment lost 2 bases and the V segment lost 6 bases, leaving 6 bases of the junction unmatched. CDR1 and CDR2 (germline): MNHEY, SVGAGI. This CDR3 has 15 amino acids. This chain's CDR3 is CASSPGTSGTYEQYF. For the CDR3, the DNA is TGTGCCAGCAGCCCCGGGACTAGCGGTACCTACGAGCAGTACTTC.

The V call is TRBV28, the J call TRBJ1-2; the D gene is possibly TRBD1 (6 bases). Trimming removed 7 bases from V and 8 bases from J, with 14 bases in between. This CDR3 is 12 amino acids long. CDR1 MDHEN and CDR2 SYDVKM come from the germline V gene. The CDR3, as DNA: TGTGCCAGCACGCAGGGGACTGTCGGCTACACCTTC. It yields the protein CASTQGTVGYTF.

The chain links TRBV9 to TRBJ2-5; D call uncertain. Trimming took 2 bases from V and 2 from J, leaving 7 bases between them. The CDR3 runs to 13 residues. Germline values: CDR1 SGDLS, CDR2 YYNGEE. In nucleotides, the CDR3 is TGTGCCAGCAGCGTCTTGGATCAAGAGACCCAGTACTTC. It specifies CASSVLDQETQYF.

The chain couples TRBV6-1 to TRBJ1-5, with a tentative D call TRBD1 (6 bases). There are 11 residues in the CDR3. V was clipped by 7 bases and J by 9 bases, with 10 bases between them. Germline CDR1 MNHNS, CDR2 SASEGT. Here the CDR3 DNA reads TGTGCCAGCACCGTAGGGGGGCCCCAGCATTTT. This translates into CASTVGGPQHF.

Of note for this clone: Other nucleotide sequences in the sample specify the same CDR3. The chain joins TRBV18 to TRBJ2-5, with D possibly being TRBD2 (6 bases). Trimming cost V 4 bases and J 2 bases, with 8 bases left between them. CDR3 length equals 13 residues. The germline gives CDR1 KGHSH, CDR2 LQKENI. As DNA, the CDR3 is TGTGCCAGCTCACGGGGGACTCAAGAGACCCAGTACTTC. It specifies CASSRGTQETQYF.

The V and J genes are TRBV5-6 and TRBJ2-2; unclear D gene. The germline gives CDR1 SGHDT, CDR2 YYEEEE. V lost 4 bases and J lost 6, with 13 bases in between. The CDR3 spans 14 residues. CDR3 nucleotides: TGTGCCAGCAGCCCTTCTGCCCGAGCCGGGGAGCTGTTTTTT. Translating it yields CASSPSARAGELFF.

CDR3 amino acids: CASSQGSAGAYEQYF. Here the CDR3 DNA reads TGCGCCAGCAGCCAAGGTTCGGCAGGTGCCTACGAGCAGTACTTC. V is TRBV4-1 and J is TRBJ2-7; D ambiguous. The germline V gene has CDR1 MGHRA and CDR2 YSYEKL. The V end lost 1 base, the J end lost 2 bases, and 12 bases lay between the germline ends. This CDR3 comprises 15 residues.

The chain is built from TRBV9 and TRBJ2-1, with TRBD2 as a possible D gene (6 bases). From germline, CDR1 is SGDLS and CDR2 YYNGEE. The CDR3 loop spans 15 amino acids. Between the trimmed V and J ends, which lost 3 bases and 8 bases, there was a span of 18 bases. The CDR3 protein is CASSARYSGGDEQFF. The CDR3 nucleotides are TGTGCCAGCAGCGCACGCTACTCTGGCGGGGATGAGCAGTTCTTC.

The J gene is TRBJ2-7, the V gene TRBV30; D might be TRBD1 (6 bases). V lost 3 bases and J lost 2, with 11 bases in between. Germline values: CDR1 GTSNPN, CDR2 SVGIG (reference sequence). The CDR3 sequence is 13 residues long. The CDR3 nucleotides read TGTGCCTGGAGAGTAGGGGGTACCTACGAGCAGTACTTC. Translated: CAWRVGGTYEQYF. The variable domain in full, completed from reference TRBV30 and TRBJ2-7, reads SQTIHQWPATLVQPVGSPLSLECTVEGTSNPNLYWYRQAAGRGLQLLFYSVGIGQISSEVPQNLSASRPQDRQFILSSKKLLLSDSGFYLCAWRVGGTYEQYFGPGTRLTVT.

For this clone: Other DNA variants within this sample encode the same CDR3. The rearrangement uses TRBV18 and TRBJ1-2; D possibly corresponds to TRBD1 (5 bases). V lost 6 bases and J 2 bases, leaving 10 bases between the germline ends. The CDR3 loop spans 13 amino acids. From germline, CDR1 is KGHSH and CDR2 LQKENI. CDR3 bases: TGTGCCAGCTCTCCAGACAGAAACTATGGCTACACCTTC. It specifies CASSPDRNYGYTF.

J is TRBJ1-5 and V is TRBV6-5; D is unclear. Trimming shortened V by 6 bases and J by 9 bases, and 18 bases separated the two germline ends. Germline assignment: CDR1 MNHEY and CDR2 SVGAGI. This CDR3 region has 14 residues. In DNA form, the CDR3 reads TGTGCCAGCAGGGCCCCCGGCCGGTTTACGCCCCAGCATTTT. It yields the protein CASRAPGRFTPQHF.

V and J are TRBV5-1 and TRBJ2-5, with D perhaps being TRBD1 or TRBD2 (6 bases each). The CDR3 runs 13 residues. Trimming left V 5 bases short and J 5 bases short, with 13 bases between. Germline V CDR1 and CDR2: SGHRS, YFSETQ. The CDR3 region has the DNA TGCGCCAGCAGTAACGGGGGCTCGGAGACCCAGTACTTC. Translation: CASSNGGSETQYF.

This chain connects TRBV5-6 to TRBJ2-6; no definite D call. The CDR3 runs 14 residues. V lost 5 bases, J lost 0 bases, and 6 bases lay in between. From germline, CDR1 is SGHDT and CDR2 YYEEEE. The DNA of the CDR3 is TGTGCCAGCAGTCGAAGCTCTGGGGCCAACGTCCTGACTTTC. It codes for CASSRSSGANVLTF.

V gene TRBV5-1 combines with J gene TRBJ2-3; 8 bases are shared with TRBD1. Germline loops: CDR1 SGHRS, CDR2 YFSETQ. The V segment lost 4 bases and the J segment 8 bases; nucleotides outside the gene matches: 15. CDR3 size: 16 residues. The CDR3 DNA follows: TGCGCCAGCAGCCCGCTTGGTACAGGGGGTATCGGTACGCAGTATTTT. Protein product: CASSPLGTGGIGTQYF.

As to this clone: One junction end does not reproduce the germline sequence, and a read error may be involved. Other DNA sequences in the same sample also yield this CDR3. The V call is TRBV6-5, the J call TRBJ2-2, with a weak D call TRBD2 (6 bases). The CDR3 loop spans 11 amino acids. Germline lookup yields CDR1 MNHEY and CDR2 SVGAGI. CDR3 residues: CASSHGGELFF. The CDR3 nucleotides are TGTGCCAGCAGCCATGGAGGGGAGCTGTTTTTC.

This clone has just one count. The chain combines TRBV7-2 with TRBJ2-4; perhaps TRBD1 as D (5 bases). The CDR3 spans 16 residues. With 2 bases removed from V and 4 bases from J, the gap between germline ends came to 15 bases. CDR1 and CDR2 (germline): SGHTA, FQGNSA. The chain's CDR3 is CASSLTGGVPKNIQYF. CDR3 DNA: TGTGCCAGCAGCTTAACAGGTGGGGTGCCGAAAAACATTCAGTACTTC.

The chain employs TRBV19 and TRBJ1-2; 9 bases are shared with TRBD1. The CDR3 loop spans 14 amino acids. V was clipped by 5 bases and J by 4 bases; unmatched bases: 5. The V gene's germline CDR1 is LNHDA and CDR2 SQIVND (reference sequence). The DNA for the CDR3 is TGTGCCAGTAGTCCGGACAGGGGCGGCTATGGCTACACCTTC. Encoded protein: CASSPDRGGYGYTF.

The rearrangement joins TRBV28 to TRBJ2-7, with D perhaps matching TRBD2 (6 bases). CDR3 length: 12 residues. V was cut by 7 bases and J by 7 bases, with 14 bases left in between. Germline CDR1 and CDR2: MDHEN and SYDVKM. The CDR3, as DNA: TGTGCCAGCACTGGAGGAGGGAGGGAGCAGTACTTC. Residues: CASTGGGREQYF.